Shown below are 6 T cell receptor beta chains from a single sample sequenced in a study of blood T cell repertoires in COVID-19. Assay: immunoSEQ multiplex PCR; the TCRdb copy retains only in-frame clones and omits some. The sample has about 35,000 clones, around 86% seen once. The sequencing input was peripheral blood. These receptors all stem from an elderly man with active COVID-19.

This chain joins TRBV6-5 and TRBJ1-2; 8 nucleotides match TRBD1. The V gene's germline CDR1 is MNHEY and CDR2 SVGAGI. This CDR3 is 13 amino acids long. Germline trimming cut 11 bases from V and 7 bases from J; bases unmatched to any gene: 12. Here the CDR3 DNA reads TGTGCCTGCGCTCCGGGGACAGGTGGTGGCTACACCTTC. Its translation: CACAPGTGGGYTF.

The J gene is TRBJ2-2, the V gene TRBV5-1; 9 nucleotides align to TRBD1. The CDR3 loop spans 15 amino acids. V was clipped by 3 bases and J by 5 bases; unmatched bases: 5. Germline V CDR1 and CDR2: SGHRS, YFSETQ. The CDR3 reads CASSSGQGRTGELFF. The CDR3 DNA is TGCGCCAGCAGCTCGGGACAGGGCAGGACCGGGGAGCTGTTTTTT.

V and J are TRBV27 and TRBJ1-5; D is unresolved. The CDR3 length is 14 residues. Trimming removed 4 bases at V and 5 bases at J, with 12 bases between. Germline V gene lookup returns CDR1 MNHEY and CDR2 SMNVEV (reference sequence). The CDR3 DNA follows: TGTGCCAGCAGTTCCGCCAGGCTTCATCAGCCCCAGCATTTT. The encoded protein is CASSSARLHQPQHF.

The chain links TRBV18 to TRBJ1-2; 7 bases line up with TRBD1. Germline V CDR1 and CDR2: KGHSH, LQKENI. Trimming at V came to 6 bases and at J to 7 bases, leaving 5 bases not matched to a gene. This CDR3 spans 12 amino acids. The CDR3 bases are TGTGCCAGCTCGCTTCGGACAGGTGGCTACACCTTC. It specifies CASSLRTGGYTF.

This chain joins TRBV14 and TRBJ2-2; 7 bases map to TRBD2. Germline V gene lookup returns CDR1 SGHDN and CDR2 FVKESK. This CDR3 has 14 amino acids. V was clipped by 3 bases and J by 6 bases; unmatched bases: 4. The CDR3 loop is CASSQREKPGELFF. The CDR3 nucleotides read TGTGCCAGCAGCCAGCGGGAGAAACCCGGGGAGCTGTTTTTT. The entire variable domain, with the rest obtained from reference TRBV14 and TRBJ2-2, is as follows: EAGVTQFPSHSVIEKGQTVTLRCDPISGHDNLYWYRRVMGKEIKFLLHFVKESKQDESGMPNNRFLAERTGGTYSTLKVQPAELEDSGVYFCASSQREKPGELFFGEGSRLTVL.

This clone was found a few times. J is TRBJ2-2 and V is TRBV4-3; D might be TRBD2 (6 bases). CDR1 and CDR2 (germline): LGHNA, YSLEER. This CDR3 has 16 residues. V dropped 2 bases and J dropped 3 bases, with 13 bases sitting between them. In nucleotides, the CDR3 is TGCGCCAGCAGCCAATTGGTGGGAGGCGACACCGGGGAGCTGTTTTTT. Its protein product is CASSQLVGGDTGELFF.